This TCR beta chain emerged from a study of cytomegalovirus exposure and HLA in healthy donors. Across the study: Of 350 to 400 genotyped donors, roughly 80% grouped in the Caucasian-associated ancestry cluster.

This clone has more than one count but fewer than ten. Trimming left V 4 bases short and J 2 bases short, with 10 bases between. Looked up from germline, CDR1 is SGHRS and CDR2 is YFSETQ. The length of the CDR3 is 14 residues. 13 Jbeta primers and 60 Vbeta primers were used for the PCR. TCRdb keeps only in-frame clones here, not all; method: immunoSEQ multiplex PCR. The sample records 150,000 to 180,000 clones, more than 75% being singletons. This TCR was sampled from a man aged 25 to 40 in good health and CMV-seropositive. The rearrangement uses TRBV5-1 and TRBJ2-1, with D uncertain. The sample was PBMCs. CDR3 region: CASSGDLAYNEQFF. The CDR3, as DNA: TGCGCCAGCAGCGGAGATCTAGCCTACAATGAGCAGTTCTTC.